One sample yielded the 29 T cell receptor beta chains listed below, sequenced in a study of T cell responses to AZD1222 COVID-19 vaccine. Using immunoSEQ multiplex PCR, the repertoire was profiled, and TCRdb retains in-frame clones only, with some absent. The top ten hold approximately 10% of the sample, which has roughly 120,000 clones, around 88% seen once. This material consisted of peripheral blood, taken on day 0 of AZD1222 vaccination. The receptor source for this set is an adult in good health.

The chain employs TRBV4-1 and TRBJ2-7, with D uncertain. Germline V gene data show CDR1 as MGHRA and CDR2 as YSYEKL. The ends were cut back, 1 base at V and 2 bases at J, with 9 bases in the middle. The CDR3 is made up of 14 amino acids. The CDR3 reads CASSQGQVAYEQYF. CDR3 sequence (DNA): TGCGCCAGCAGCCAAGGTCAGGTCGCCTACGAGCAGTACTTC.

This clone was counted only a few times. CDR3: CASSQMTGKGTNEKLFF. In DNA, the CDR3 is TGCGCCAGCAGCCAAATGACAGGCAAGGGAACTAATGAAAAACTGTTTTTT. The chain recombines TRBV4-3 with TRBJ1-4, with a weak D call TRBD1 (6 bases). Germline CDR1 and CDR2: LGHNA and YSLEER. V lost 2 bases and J 1 base, leaving 14 bases between the germline ends. This CDR3 spans 17 amino acids.

The chain is built from TRBV6-5 and TRBJ2-1, with 10 bases aligning to TRBD2. CDR1 and CDR2 from the germline V gene are MNHEY and SVGAGI. The CDR3 runs to 14 residues. V shed 0 bases and J 8 bases; nucleotides not matched to a gene: 1. The CDR3 DNA follows: TGTGCCAGCAGTTACTCGCTAGCGGGGGATGAGCAGTTCTTC. Translation: CASSYSLAGDEQFF.

The chain recombines TRBV19 with TRBJ1-1; maybe TRBD1 (6 bases). From germline, CDR1 is LNHDA and CDR2 SQIVND (reference sequence). V was clipped by 5 bases and J by 4 bases, with 11 bases between them. There are 13 residues in the CDR3. The CDR3 here is CASSSQGSTEAFF. Here the CDR3 DNA reads TGTGCCAGTAGTTCGCAGGGGAGCACTGAAGCTTTCTTT.

The genes are TRBV7-6 and TRBJ2-1, with D possibly matching TRBD2 (6 bases). This CDR3 has 17 residues. CDR1 and CDR2 (germline): SGHVS, FNYEAQ. The germline V and J ends were trimmed by 5 bases and 4 bases, with 21 bases remaining between them. CDR3 coding DNA: TGTGCCAGCAGCGGAGGTAGCCCGCGGGATCCTTACAATGAGCAGTTCTTC. This codes for CASSGGSPRDPYNEQFF.

The rearrangement joins TRBV7-2 to TRBJ2-1; 8 nucleotides match TRBD1. J lost 1 base, V lost 1 base, and 0 bases had no gene match. The germline V gene has CDR1 SGHTA and CDR2 FQGNSA. The CDR3 spans 15 residues. The CDR3 region is CASSLDRGSYNEQFF. CDR3 DNA: TGTGCCAGCAGCTTAGACAGGGGGTCCTACAATGAGCAGTTCTTC.

This rearrangement joins TRBV18 to TRBJ2-5; D not certain. CDR1 KGHSH and CDR2 LQKENI come from the germline V gene. The CDR3 sequence is 13 residues long. The V and J ends lost 0 bases and 1 base respectively, with 3 bases between them. CDR3 region: CASSPPSQETQYF. CDR3 coding DNA: TGTGCCAGCTCACCACCCTCCCAAGAGACCCAGTACTTC.

The V call is TRBV12-3 or TRBV12-4, the J call TRBJ1-5, with D hard to call. The CDR3 length is 12 residues. Trimming stripped 6 bases from V and 3 bases from J, with 6 bases between. The CDR3 DNA follows: TGTGCCAGCAGCCCTTACAATCAGCCCCAGCATTTT. Translated: CASSPYNQPQHF.

The chain has TRBV18 and TRBJ1-4; D unclear. Germline V CDR1 and CDR2: KGHSH, LQKENI. Trimming shortened V by 6 bases and J by 4 bases, and 12 bases separated the two germline ends. The CDR3 covers 14 residues. CDR3 coding DNA: TGTGCCAGCTCCCAGGCTTCCTATAATGAAAAACTGTTTTTT. Translating it yields CASSQASYNEKLFF.

This clone came up once. This chain links TRBV5-1 with TRBJ1-1; D ambiguous. Germline V gene lookup returns CDR1 SGHRS and CDR2 YFSETQ. The V and J ends lost 0 bases and 2 bases respectively, with 8 bases between them. This CDR3 spans 14 amino acids. The CDR3 DNA sequence: TGCGCCAGCAGCTTGGGCCCGATCAACACTGAAGCTTTCTTT. Protein sequence: CASSLGPINTEAFF.

V and J are TRBV30 and TRBJ1-1; maybe TRBD1 (6 bases). Trimming pared 4 bases from V and 4 bases from J, leaving 16 bases between. Germline assignment: CDR1 GTSNPN and CDR2 SVGIG (reference sequence). This CDR3 is built from 14 residues. CDR3 nucleotide sequence: TGTGCCTGGAAAAGGGGGGCTCAGGTCACTGAAGCTTTCTTT. The encoded protein is CAWKRGAQVTEAFF.

The DNA for the CDR3 is TGTGCCAGCAGCTTCGGACTACCACAAGAGACCCAGTACTTC. Translating gives CASSFGLPQETQYF. This sequence joins TRBV7-9 and TRBJ2-5, with D possibly being TRBD2 (6 bases). Trimming stripped 3 bases from V and 2 bases from J, with 10 bases between. The germline V gene encodes CDR1 SEHNR and CDR2 FQNEAQ (reference sequence). This CDR3 is 14 amino acids long. The complete variable domain, with remaining parts taken from reference TRBV7-9 and TRBJ2-5, reads DTGVSQNPRHKITKRGQNVTFRCDPISEHNRLYWYRQTLGQGPEFLTYFQNEAQLEKSRLLSDRFSAERPKGSFSTLEIQRTEQGDSAMYLCASSFGLPQETQYFGPGTRLLVL.

The CDR3 DNA sequence: TGTGCCAGCCGGGACAACAGCTACGAGCAGTACTTC. Encoded protein: CASRDNSYEQYF. The chain is built from TRBV27 and TRBJ2-7; tentatively, D is TRBD1 (6 bases). Germline assignment: CDR1 MNHEY and CDR2 SMNVEV (reference sequence). V was pared by 8 bases and J by 3 bases, with 11 bases between. The CDR3 covers 12 residues.

This chain links TRBV9 with TRBJ1-1, with a tentative D call TRBD1 (5 bases). V lost 3 bases and J lost 0, with 9 bases in between. The germline gives CDR1 SGDLS, CDR2 YYNGEE. This CDR3 spans 14 amino acids. The CDR3 coding sequence is TGTGCCAGCAGCGCGGGACGGTTGAACACTGAAGCTTTCTTT. Protein: CASSAGRLNTEAFF.

The rearrangement uses TRBV9 and TRBJ2-3; TRBD2 matches 7 bases. The CDR3 contains 15 residues. The junction had 12 bases not matched to a gene; V was cut back by 7 bases and J by 4 bases. Per the germline V gene, CDR1 is SGDLS and CDR2 is YYNGEE. CDR3 sequence reads: CASSLGGNQADTQYF. The CDR3 DNA is TGTGCCAGCTCCCTGGGGGGGAATCAAGCAGATACGCAGTATTTT.

The chain is built from TRBV3-1 (or the pseudogene TRBV3-2) and TRBJ2-1; D might be TRBD2 (5 bases). This CDR3 has 15 amino acids. Germline CDR1 reads LGHDT; CDR2 reads YNNKEL (reference sequence). Trimming pared 1 base from V and 9 bases from J, leaving 16 bases between. Here the CDR3 reads CASSQGTGPRGEQFF. In DNA form, the CDR3 reads TGTGCCAGCAGCCAAGGGACTGGGCCGAGAGGTGAGCAGTTCTTC.

This chain links TRBV11-2 with TRBJ2-1; D is unclear. This CDR3 contains 15 residues. The ends were cut back, 3 bases at V and 6 bases at J, with 15 bases in the middle. Germline CDR1 is SGHAT and CDR2 is FQNNGV. CDR3 sequence (DNA): TGTGCCAGCAGCTTCGTGGGCCCGGTGGGCAATGAGCAGTTCTTC. Amino acids: CASSFVGPVGNEQFF. The entire variable domain, with the rest obtained from reference TRBV11-2 and TRBJ2-1, is as follows: EAGVAQSPRYKIIEKRQSVAFWCNPISGHATLYWYQQILGQGPKLLIQFQNNGVVDDSQLPKDRFSAERLKGVDSTLKIQPAKLEDSAVYLCASSFVGPVGNEQFFGPGTRLTVL.

CDR3 coding DNA: TGTGCCAGCAGTTGGGACGGAGCCTACGAGCAGTACTTC. Translating gives CASSWDGAYEQYF. The chain has TRBV12-3 or TRBV12-4 and TRBJ2-7; either TRBD1 or TRBD2 may fit D (5 bases each). The ends were cut back, 4 bases at V and 2 bases at J, with 9 bases in the middle. The CDR3 contains 13 residues.

This rearrangement joins TRBV20-1 to TRBJ2-1; D might be TRBD2 (6 bases). CDR3 length equals 13 residues. The germline gives CDR1 DFQATT, CDR2 SNEGSKA (reference sequence). The ends were cut back, 3 bases at V and 9 bases at J, with 15 bases in the middle. This CDR3 is CSASLAREGEQFF. CDR3 DNA: TGCAGTGCTAGTCTAGCGAGAGAAGGTGAGCAGTTCTTC.

This chain uses TRBV7-9 with TRBJ2-6, with D possibly matching TRBD1 (6 bases). V lost 3 bases, J lost 2 bases, and 11 bases lay in between. This CDR3 region has 16 residues. The germline CDR1 and CDR2 sequences are SEHNR and FQNEAQ (reference sequence). This CDR3 reads CASSLVGATGANVLTF. The CDR3 DNA sequence: TGTGCCAGCAGCTTGGTGGGGGCCACTGGGGCCAACGTCCTGACTTTC.

V is TRBV7-2 and J is TRBJ2-5; 7 bases are shared with TRBD2. The CDR3 sequence is 18 residues long. Germline lookup yields CDR1 SGHTA and CDR2 FQGNSA. V was pared by 4 bases and J by 7 bases, with 21 bases of the junction left unmatched. The DNA for the CDR3 is TGTGCCAGCAGCTCGTCCCCCCAGTGGGCGGGAGTTATCGGGACCCAGTACTTC. Its translation is CASSSSPQWAGVIGTQYF.

The genes are TRBV9 and TRBJ2-2; 9 nucleotides agree with TRBD1. Germline V lookup: CDR1 SGDLS, CDR2 YYNGEE. This CDR3 comprises 16 residues. J gave up 7 bases and V 0 bases, and 7 bases lay outside the gene matches. The DNA of the CDR3 is TGTGCCAGCAGCGTAGAAGGACAGGGGCCGAGCGGGGAGCTGTTTTTT. Translated, it gives CASSVEGQGPSGELFF.

In this sample, this clone turned up once. J is TRBJ2-3 and V is TRBV4-3; D is undetermined. This CDR3 is built from 13 residues. Trimming shortened V by 1 base and J by 5 bases, and 7 bases separated the two germline ends. Per the germline V gene, CDR1 is LGHNA and CDR2 is YSLEER. The DNA for the CDR3 is TGCGCCAGCAGCCAAGCTGTCGAAGATACGCAGTATTTT. Amino acids: CASSQAVEDTQYF.

The rearrangement links TRBV7-6 to TRBJ2-3; possible D gene TRBD2, 7 bases. Germline V gene sequence: CDR1 SGHVS, CDR2 FNYEAQ. The CDR3 has 17 amino acids. V lost 1 base and J 2 bases, leaving 16 bases between the germline ends. The CDR3: CASSLVGGGTPTDTQYF. The CDR3 coding sequence is TGTGCCAGCAGCTTAGTAGGGGGGGGGACACCCACAGATACGCAGTATTTT. The complete variable domain, with remaining parts taken from reference TRBV7-6 and TRBJ2-3, reads GAGVSQSPRYKVTKRGQDVALRCDPISGHVSLYWYRQALGQGPEFLTYFNYEAQQDKSGLPNDRFSAERPEGSISTLTIQRTEQRDSAMYRCASSLVGGGTPTDTQYFGPGTRLTVL.

This clone was recorded at least ten times. The chain employs TRBV14 and TRBJ2-7; possible D gene TRBD2, 5 bases. This CDR3 has 14 amino acids. The germline V and J ends were trimmed by 2 bases and 4 bases, with 12 bases remaining between them. Per germline, CDR1 SGHDN and CDR2 FVKESK. CDR3 amino acids: CASSQPSRGYEQYF. Written as DNA, the CDR3 is TGTGCCAGCAGCCAACCCAGTCGGGGTTACGAGCAGTACTTC.

This sequence joins TRBV19 and TRBJ2-2; no firm D call. Germline values: CDR1 LNHDA, CDR2 SQIVND (reference sequence). The CDR3 spans 15 residues. V lost 3 bases and J 0 bases, leaving 8 bases between the germline ends. CDR3 amino acids: CASSIGQTNTGELFF. The CDR3 DNA reads as TGTGCCAGTAGTATCGGCCAGACGAACACCGGGGAGCTGTTTTTT.

The chain is built from TRBV11-3 and TRBJ2-6, with D tentatively TRBD2 (5 bases). Germline loops: CDR1 SGHNT, CDR2 YENEEA. This CDR3 is 14 amino acids long. V lost 5 bases, J lost 2 bases, and 7 bases lay in between. DNA of the CDR3: TGTGCCAGCAGCATTAGCGCTGGGGCCAACGTCCTGACTTTC. Amino acids: CASSISAGANVLTF. The full variable domain, completed using reference TRBV11-3 and TRBJ2-6, is EAGVVQSPRYKIIEKKQPVAFWCNPISGHNTLYWYLQNLGQGPELLIRYENEEAVDDSQLPKDRFSAERLKGVDSTLKIQPAELGDSAVYLCASSISAGANVLTFGAGSRLTVL.

The V and J genes are TRBV5-8 and TRBJ2-7, with D tentatively TRBD1 (6 bases). Germline V gene data show CDR1 as SGHTS and CDR2 as YDEGEE. V was cut by 2 bases and J by 3 bases, with 12 bases left in between. The CDR3 covers 14 residues. CDR3 in amino acids: CASSLSGQHYEQYF. Here the CDR3 DNA reads TGTGCCAGCAGCTTAAGCGGACAGCACTACGAGCAGTACTTC.

The chain couples TRBV9 to TRBJ1-4, with 7 bases matching TRBD1. CDR1 is SGDLS, CDR2 YYNGEE, per germline. The CDR3 length is 15 residues. Trimming at V came to 3 bases and at J to 0 bases, leaving 2 bases not matched to a gene. The CDR3 region has the DNA TGTGCCAGCAGCGGGGGACAGTCAACTAATGAAAAACTGTTTTTT. Translation gives CASSGGQSTNEKLFF.